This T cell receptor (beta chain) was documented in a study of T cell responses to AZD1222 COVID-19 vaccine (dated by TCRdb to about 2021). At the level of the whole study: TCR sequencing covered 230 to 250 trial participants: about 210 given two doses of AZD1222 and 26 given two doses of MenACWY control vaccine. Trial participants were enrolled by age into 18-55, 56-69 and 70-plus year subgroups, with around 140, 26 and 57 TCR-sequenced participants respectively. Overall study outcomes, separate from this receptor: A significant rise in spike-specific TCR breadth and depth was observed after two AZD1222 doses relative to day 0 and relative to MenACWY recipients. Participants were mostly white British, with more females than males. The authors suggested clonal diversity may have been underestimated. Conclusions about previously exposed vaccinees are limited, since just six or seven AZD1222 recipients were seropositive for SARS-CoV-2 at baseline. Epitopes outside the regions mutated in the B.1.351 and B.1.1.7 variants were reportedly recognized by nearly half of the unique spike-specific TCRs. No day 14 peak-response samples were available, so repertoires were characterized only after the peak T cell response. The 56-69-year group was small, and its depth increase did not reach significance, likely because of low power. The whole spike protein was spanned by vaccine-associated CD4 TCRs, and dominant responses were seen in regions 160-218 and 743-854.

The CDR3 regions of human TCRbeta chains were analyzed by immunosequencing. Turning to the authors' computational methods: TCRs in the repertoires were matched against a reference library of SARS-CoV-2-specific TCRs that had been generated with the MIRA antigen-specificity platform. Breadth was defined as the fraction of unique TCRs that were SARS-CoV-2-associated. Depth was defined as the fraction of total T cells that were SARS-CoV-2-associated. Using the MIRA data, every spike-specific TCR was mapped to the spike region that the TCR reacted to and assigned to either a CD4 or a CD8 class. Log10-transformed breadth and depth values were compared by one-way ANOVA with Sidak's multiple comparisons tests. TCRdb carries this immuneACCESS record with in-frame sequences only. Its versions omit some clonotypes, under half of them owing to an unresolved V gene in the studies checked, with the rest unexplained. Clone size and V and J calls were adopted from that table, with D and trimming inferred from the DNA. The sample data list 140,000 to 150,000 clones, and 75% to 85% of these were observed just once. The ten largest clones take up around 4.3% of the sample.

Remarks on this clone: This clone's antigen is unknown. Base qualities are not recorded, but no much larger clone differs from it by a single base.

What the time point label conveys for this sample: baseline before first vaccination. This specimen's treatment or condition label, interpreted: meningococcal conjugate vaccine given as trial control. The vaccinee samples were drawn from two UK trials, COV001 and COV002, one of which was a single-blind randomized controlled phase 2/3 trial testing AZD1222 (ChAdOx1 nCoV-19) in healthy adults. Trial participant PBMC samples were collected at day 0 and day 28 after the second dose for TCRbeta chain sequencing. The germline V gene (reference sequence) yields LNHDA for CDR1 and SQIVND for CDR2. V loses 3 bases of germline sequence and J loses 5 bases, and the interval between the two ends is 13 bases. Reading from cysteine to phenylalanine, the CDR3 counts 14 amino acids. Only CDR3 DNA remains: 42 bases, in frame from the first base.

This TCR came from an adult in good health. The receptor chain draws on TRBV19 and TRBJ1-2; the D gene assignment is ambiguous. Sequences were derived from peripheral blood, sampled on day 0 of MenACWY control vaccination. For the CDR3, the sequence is CASSIPNRSYGYTF. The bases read TGTGCCAGTAGTATCCCTAATAGGTCATATGGCTACACCTTC. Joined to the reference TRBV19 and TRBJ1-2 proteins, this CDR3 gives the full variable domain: DGGITQSPKYLFRKEGQNVTLSCEQNLNHDAMYWYRQDPGQGLRLIYYSQIVNDFQKGDIAEGYSVSREKKESFPLTVTSAQKNPTAFYLCASSIPNRSYGYTFGSGTRLTVV.